This T cell receptor (beta chain) is drawn from a study of CD8+CD57+ T cells in acquired aplastic anemia. In the study overall: Sorted CD4+ and CD8+ cells yielded around 3.2 ug of DNA on average.

V lost 4 bases to trimming and J lost 1 base, with 8 bases between them. CDR1 and CDR2 from the germline V gene are SGHDT and YYEEEE. The CDR3 spans 13 residues. Study-wide results and caveats: No significant difference in CD8+ Simpson's diversity was found between patients and controls.

Template material for TCR beta VDJ and CDR3 profiling consisted of genomic DNA. One entry per CDR3 protein results from TCRdb running MiXCR on the reads. The profile shows about 270,000 distinct CDR3 sequences, 45% to 70% of them singletons. This clonotype was counted many times. What it binds is not known. The chain links TRBV5-6 to TRBJ2-5, with D unresolved. The sample consisted of sorted CD4+, CD8+, or CD8+CD57+ T cells (not recorded which) from PBMCs. The origin of this receptor is a human donor with severe aplastic anemia or a healthy control (not recorded which). The CDR3 sequence is CASSRTGQETQYF. CDR3 bases: TGTGCCAGCAGCCGGACGGGCCAAGAGACCCAGTACTTC.